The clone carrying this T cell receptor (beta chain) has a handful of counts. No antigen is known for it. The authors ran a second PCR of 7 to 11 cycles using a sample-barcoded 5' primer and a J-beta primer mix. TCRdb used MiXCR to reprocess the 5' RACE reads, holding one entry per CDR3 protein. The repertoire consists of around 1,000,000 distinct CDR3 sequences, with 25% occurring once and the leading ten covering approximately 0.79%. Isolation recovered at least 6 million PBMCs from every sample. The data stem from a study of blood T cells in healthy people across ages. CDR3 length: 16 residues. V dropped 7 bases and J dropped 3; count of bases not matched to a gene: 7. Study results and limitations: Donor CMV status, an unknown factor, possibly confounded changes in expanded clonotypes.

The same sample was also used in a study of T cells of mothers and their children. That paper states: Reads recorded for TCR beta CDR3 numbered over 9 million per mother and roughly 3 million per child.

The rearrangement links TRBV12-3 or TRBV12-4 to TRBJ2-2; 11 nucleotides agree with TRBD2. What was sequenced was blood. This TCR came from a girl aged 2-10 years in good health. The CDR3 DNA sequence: TGTGCCAGCACCCTGACTAGCGGGACGTACACCGGGGAGCTGTTTTTT. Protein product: CASTLTSGTYTGELFF.